This T cell receptor (beta chain) was captured in a study of spatial heterogeneity in lung cancer. Study background: PBMC samples from follow-up, where available, were sequenced a median of roughly two years after resection.

Findings and limits, study-wide: Resection saw ubiquitous expanded tumor TCRs appear in blood more than follow-up did.

A note on this clonotype: Its specificity is not known.

TCRdb itself ran the 5' RACE reads through MiXCR, one entry per CDR3 protein. The table has 30,000 to 35,000 distinct CDR3 sequences, over 9.5% seen once. Time point here: blood at routine non-recurrence follow-up after resection. Unsorted whole RNA of tumor, nontumor lung or frozen PBMC was sequenced. The sequence was collected from a female donor with early-stage non-small cell lung cancer. Sequencing was performed on PBMCs, taken at follow-up.

Here the CDR3 DNA reads TGTGCCAGCAGCGTAGGCAGGGGAAACTATGGCTACACCTTC. Protein: CASSVGRGNYGYTF. The chain recombines TRBV9 with TRBJ1-2; perhaps TRBD1 as D (6 bases). The CDR3 runs 14 residues. V lost 0 bases and J 2 bases, leaving 8 bases between the germline ends. Germline-derived CDR1 and CDR2 are SGDLS and YYNGEE. Filled out from reference TRBV9 and TRBJ1-2, the complete variable domain reads DSGVTQTPKHLITATGQRVTLRCSPRSGDLSVYWYQQSLDQGLQFLIQYYNGEERAKGNILERFSAQQFPDLHSELNLSSLELGDSALYFCASSVGRGNYGYTFGSGTRLTVV.